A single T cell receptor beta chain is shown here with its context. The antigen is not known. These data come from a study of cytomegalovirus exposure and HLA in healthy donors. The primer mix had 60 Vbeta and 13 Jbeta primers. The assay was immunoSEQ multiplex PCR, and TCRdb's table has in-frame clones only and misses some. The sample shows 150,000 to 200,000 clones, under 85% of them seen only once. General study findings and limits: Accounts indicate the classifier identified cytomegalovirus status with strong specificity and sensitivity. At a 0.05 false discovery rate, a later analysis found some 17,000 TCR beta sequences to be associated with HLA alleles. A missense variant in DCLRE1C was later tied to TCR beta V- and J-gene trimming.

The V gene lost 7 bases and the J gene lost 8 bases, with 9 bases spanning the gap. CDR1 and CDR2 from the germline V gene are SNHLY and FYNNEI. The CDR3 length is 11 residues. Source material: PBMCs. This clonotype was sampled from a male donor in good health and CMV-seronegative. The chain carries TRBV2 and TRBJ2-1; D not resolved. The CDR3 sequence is CASNGEDEQFF. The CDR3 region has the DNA TGTGCCAGCAACGGAGAAGATGAGCAGTTCTTC.